A single sample gave rise to the 13 T cell receptor beta chains below, sequenced in a study of shared clonotypes between healthy human individuals. The data were produced by immunoSEQ multiplex PCR, yet TCRdb's version contains in-frame clones alone and is incomplete. The data contain about 300,000 clones, roughly 70% of them singletons. The sequencing sample was made of memory CD4+ T cells sorted from blood. Subset defined: CD45RA-negative fraction. The receptors here all came from a young man in good health.

The rearrangement joins TRBV7-8 to TRBJ2-3, with D perhaps being TRBD1 or TRBD2 (5 bases each). The length of the CDR3 is 16 residues. V was shortened by 2 bases and J by 2 bases, with 14 bases between the two germline ends. Germline-derived CDR1 and CDR2 are SGHVS and FQNEAQ. CDR3 protein: CASSLPQWGITDTQYF. DNA of the CDR3: TGTGCCAGCAGCTTACCTCAGTGGGGGATCACAGATACGCAGTATTTT.

The chain has TRBV9 and TRBJ2-1; a possible D gene is TRBD2 (5 bases). CDR1 is SGDLS, CDR2 YYNGEE, per germline. The V end was cut by 0 bases, the J end by 0 bases, with 22 bases between. The CDR3 consists of 20 residues. In DNA, the CDR3 is TGTGCCAGCAGCGTAGGAAGAAAGGCGCTAGCAAGATTCTCCTACAATGAGCAGTTCTTC. This codes for CASSVGRKALARFSYNEQFF.

The chain joins TRBV7-9 to TRBJ2-2; 9 positions match TRBD2. Germline CDR1 and CDR2: SEHNR and FQNEAQ (reference sequence). This CDR3 has 16 amino acids. The junction had 4 bases not matched to a gene; V was cut back by 5 bases and J by 0 bases. This CDR3 is CASSLRLAANTGELFF. Here the CDR3 DNA reads TGTGCCAGCAGCCTTAGACTAGCGGCGAACACCGGGGAGCTGTTTTTT.

V usage is TRBV10-3 and J usage is TRBJ2-1; 9 bases fit TRBD2. The length of the CDR3 is 15 residues. V dropped 6 bases and J dropped 0; count of bases not matched to a gene: 3. CDR1 is ENHRY, CDR2 SYGVKD, per germline. The CDR3 loop reads CAISYSGSSYNEQFF. The CDR3 bases are TGTGCCATCAGCTATAGCGGGAGCTCCTACAATGAGCAGTTCTTC.

This clone was found many times. V usage is TRBV29-1 and J usage is TRBJ2-7; 9 bases match TRBD1. Losses at the gene ends were 0 bases for V and 6 bases for J; bases not matched to a gene: 12. The CDR3 has 16 amino acids. The germline V gene encodes CDR1 SQVTM and CDR2 ANQGSEA. CDR3 in amino acids: CSVEDLPDRGQIEQYF. CDR3 DNA sequence: TGCAGCGTTGAAGATCTCCCGGACAGGGGCCAAATCGAGCAGTACTTC.

This rearrangement joins TRBV29-1 to TRBJ2-5; D gene unclear. Trimming removed 6 bases at V and 3 bases at J, with 5 bases between. The CDR3 runs to 10 residues. Germline-derived CDR1 and CDR2 are SQVTM and ANQGSEA. In nucleotides, the CDR3 is TGCAGCGTGAGTGAAGAGACCCAGTACTTC. Its protein is CSVSEETQYF.

The chain uses TRBV7-9 and TRBJ1-5; D not resolved. The germline CDR1 and CDR2 sequences are SEHNR and FQNEAQ (reference sequence). Trimming cost V 8 bases and J 3 bases, with 11 bases left between them. This CDR3 spans 13 amino acids. CDR3: CASGSQPNQPQHF. For the CDR3, the DNA is TGTGCCAGCGGCAGCCAGCCCAATCAGCCCCAGCATTTT.

V is TRBV6-1 and J is TRBJ1-1; D unclear. V lost 6 bases and J lost 4, with 12 bases in between. Germline-derived CDR1 and CDR2 are MNHNS and SASEGT. CDR3 length: 13 residues. The CDR3 sequence is CASSSQRLTEAFF. In DNA, the CDR3 is TGTGCCAGCAGCTCCCAGCGGCTCACTGAAGCTTTCTTT.

J is TRBJ1-2 and V is TRBV7-8; D is unclear. Germline CDR1 and CDR2: SGHVS and FQNEAQ. Trimming took 1 base from V and 7 from J, leaving 16 bases between them. The CDR3 consists of 15 residues. The CDR3 nucleotides read TGTGCCAGCAGCTTAGGGTCCCATGGGGAGGGTGGCTACACCTTC. It specifies CASSLGSHGEGGYTF.

CDR3 nucleotides: TGTGCCAGCAGCTTTACGGGCTCCTACAATGAGCAGTTCTTC. Its protein is CASSFTGSYNEQFF. This chain uses TRBV7-2 with TRBJ2-1; no reliable D call. The CDR3 has 14 residues. Germline lookup yields CDR1 SGHTA and CDR2 FQGNSA. V lost 3 bases and J lost 0, with 6 bases in between.

This chain links TRBV19 with TRBJ2-2, with D hard to call. In germline, CDR1 is LNHDA, CDR2 SQIVND (reference sequence). V gave up 3 bases and J gave up 9 bases, with 14 bases separating them. The CDR3 consists of 14 residues. The CDR3 loop is CASSIVGRIRELFF. The CDR3 nucleotides are TGTGCCAGTAGTATTGTAGGGCGCATTCGGGAGCTGTTTTTT.

The rearrangement links TRBV11-3 to TRBJ2-1; D is unresolved. Germline assignment: CDR1 SGHNT and CDR2 YENEEA. There are 16 residues in the CDR3. Trimming removed 5 bases at V and 2 bases at J, with 16 bases between. For the CDR3, the DNA is TGTGCCAGCAGCCCGCAGGTTGGAGCGCCCTACAATGAGCAGTTCTTC. This translates into CASSPQVGAPYNEQFF.

The genes are TRBV5-1 and TRBJ2-7; 9 bases are shared with TRBD1. The CDR3 contains 14 residues. Germline values: CDR1 SGHRS, CDR2 YFSETQ. With 3 bases clipped from V and 6 bases from J, the junction kept 7 bases outside the gene matches. The CDR3 spells CASSSRDRVSEQYF. In nucleotides, the CDR3 is TGCGCCAGCAGCTCCCGGGACAGGGTCTCCGAGCAGTACTTC. The whole variable domain, filled in from reference TRBV5-1 and TRBJ2-7, reads KAGVTQTPRYLIKTRGQQVTLSCSPISGHRSVSWYQQTPGQGLQFLFEYFSETQRNKGNFPGRFSGRQFSNSRSEMNVSTLELGDSALYLCASSSRDRVSEQYFGPGTRLTVT.